This T cell receptor (beta chain) was retrieved from a study of OX40 agonist ivuxolimab in advanced cancers. Looking at the study overall: The patients got ivuxolimab, which is an agonistic anti-OX40 (CD134) antibody. Age averaged around 58 years (range roughly 23 to 90), and around 78% were male.

Germline CDR1 and CDR2: MDHEN and SYDVKM. Trimming took off 3 bases at V and 4 bases at J, with 7 bases between the two ends. There are 12 residues in the CDR3. The assay was immunoSEQ multiplex PCR, and TCRdb's table has in-frame clones only and misses some. The data show about 14,000 clones, about 90% seen once. The chain employs TRBV28 and TRBJ2-7; tentative D call: TRBD1 (5 bases). The source material was CD4+ or CD8+ T cells sorted from blood, sampled in a trial of the OX40 agonist ivuxolimab. This receptor was obtained from an adult with an advanced solid tumor such as melanoma, head and neck, liver or kidney cancer. The CDR3 loop reads CASSLGQYEQYF. CDR3 bases: TGTGCCAGCAGTTTGGGGCAGTACGAGCAGTACTTC.